Shown below are 3 T cell receptor beta chains from a single sample sequenced in a study of metastatic and nonmetastatic thyroid tumors. There were no patients who had received any treatment before thyroid surgery. TCRdb re-called clones from the PCR reads using MiXCR. The sample yields fewer than 15,000 clones, over 20% seen once. Sequenced material: tumor tissue. All receptors derive from a female donor with papillary thyroid cancer or a benign thyroid nodule (not recorded which). Some clones in this sample may be carry-over from other donors' samples.

This chain connects TRBV5-8 to TRBJ2-5; 10 bases align to TRBD2. The J call may be wrong; the DNA end is better matched by TRBJ2-1. CDR3 size: 17 residues. CDR1 is SGHTS and CDR2 is YDEGEE in the germline V gene. In DNA form, the CDR3 reads TGTGCCAGCAGCTTCCTAAGGTTTAGCGGGAGGACGTATGAGCAGTTCTTC. Its translation: CASSFLRFSGRTYEQFF.

This clone was observed a handful of times. V and J are TRBV28 and TRBJ1-1; maybe TRBD1 (5 bases). The length of the CDR3 is 14 residues. Trimming took off 9 bases at V and 7 bases at J, with 21 bases between the two ends. From germline, CDR1 is MDHEN and CDR2 SYDVKM. The CDR3 DNA sequence: TGTGCCAGACTTCAGGGCAGGGCCCTAAGTGAAGCTTTCTTT. This encodes CARLQGRALSEAFF.

Ten or more counts support this clone. V is TRBV5-1 and J is TRBJ1-1; D ambiguous. The V end lost 4 bases, the J end lost 6 bases, and 16 bases lay between the germline ends. The V gene's germline CDR1 is SGHRS and CDR2 YFSETQ. This CDR3 has 14 amino acids. CDR3 amino acids: CASSPGASGAEAFF. The CDR3, as DNA: TGCGCCAGCAGCCCAGGCGCGTCGGGAGCTGAAGCTTTCTTT.